The source of this T cell receptor (beta chain) is a study of regulatory T cells in long-lasting Graves disease. HTBI primers from iRepertoire and Arm-PCR of CDR3 regions yielded the TCR beta libraries. Using its own MiXCR run on the multiplex PCR reads, TCRdb lists one record per CDR3 protein. The sample includes around 330,000 distinct CDR3 sequences, roughly 18% of them seen just once. This CDR3 comprises 17 residues. With 5 bases clipped from V and 5 bases from J, the junction kept 9 bases outside the gene matches. From germline, CDR1 is KGHDR and CDR2 SFDVKD. Noted time point: newly diagnosed GD, antithyroid drugs for less than 3 months. There was RNA extracted from PBMCs, and the TCR library was made from it. This clonotype has at least ten counts.

The starting material was peripheral blood mononuclear cells (PBMCs), obtained at new diagnosis, from a patient treated with antithyroid drugs. This sequence joins TRBV24-1 and TRBJ2-5; 14 positions match TRBD2. The sequence was collected from a female donor with Graves disease. The CDR3 bases are TGTGCCACCAGTGTCCCGGGACTAGCGGGAGACCGGGAGACCCAGTACTTC. Protein: CATSVPGLAGDRETQYF.